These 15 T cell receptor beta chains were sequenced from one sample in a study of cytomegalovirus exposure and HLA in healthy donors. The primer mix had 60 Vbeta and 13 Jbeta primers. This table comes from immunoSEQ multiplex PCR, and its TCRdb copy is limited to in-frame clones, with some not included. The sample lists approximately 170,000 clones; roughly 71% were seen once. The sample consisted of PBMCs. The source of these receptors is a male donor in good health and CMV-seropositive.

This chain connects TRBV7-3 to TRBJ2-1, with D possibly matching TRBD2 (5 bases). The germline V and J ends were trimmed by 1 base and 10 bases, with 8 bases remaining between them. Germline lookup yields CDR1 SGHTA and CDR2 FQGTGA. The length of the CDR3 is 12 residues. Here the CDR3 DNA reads TGTGCCAGCAGCTTAAAAGGCGGGGAGCAGTTCTTC. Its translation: CASSLKGGEQFF.

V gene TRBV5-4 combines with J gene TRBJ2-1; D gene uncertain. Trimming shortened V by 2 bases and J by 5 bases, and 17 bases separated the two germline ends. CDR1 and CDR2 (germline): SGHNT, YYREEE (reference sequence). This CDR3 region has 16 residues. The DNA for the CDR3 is TGTGCCAGCAGCTTAGCCCTAGAGGTCCCAAACAATGAGCAGTTCTTC. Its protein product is CASSLALEVPNNEQFF.

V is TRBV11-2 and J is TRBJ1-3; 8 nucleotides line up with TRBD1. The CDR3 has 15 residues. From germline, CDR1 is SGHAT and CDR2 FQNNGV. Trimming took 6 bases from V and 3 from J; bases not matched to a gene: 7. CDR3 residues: CASRPKDRVGNTIYF. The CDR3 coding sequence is TGTGCCAGCAGGCCGAAGGACAGGGTTGGAAACACCATATATTTT.

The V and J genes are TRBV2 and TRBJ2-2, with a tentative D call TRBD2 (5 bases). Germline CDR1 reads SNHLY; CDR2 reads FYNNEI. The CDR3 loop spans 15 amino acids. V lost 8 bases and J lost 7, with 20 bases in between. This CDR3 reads CASGPRVGKIGELFF. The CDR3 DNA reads TGTGCCAGCGGCCCGAGGGTAGGGAAAATCGGGGAGCTGTTTTTT.

CDR3 bases: TGTGCCAGCAGCGGCGGGGCCACAGATACGCAGTATTTT. Translated, it gives CASSGGATDTQYF. This sequence joins TRBV7-3 and TRBJ2-3, with D tentatively TRBD2 (6 bases). Germline V gene data show CDR1 as SGHTA and CDR2 as FQGTGA. With 5 bases removed from V and 2 bases from J, the gap between germline ends came to 8 bases. The CDR3 sequence is 13 residues long.

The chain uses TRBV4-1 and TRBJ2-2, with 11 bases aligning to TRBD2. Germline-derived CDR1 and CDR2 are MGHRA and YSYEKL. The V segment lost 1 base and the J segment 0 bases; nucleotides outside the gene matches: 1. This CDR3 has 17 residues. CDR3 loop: CASSQVLAGANTGELFF. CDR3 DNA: TGCGCCAGCAGCCAAGTACTAGCGGGGGCGAACACCGGGGAGCTGTTTTTT.

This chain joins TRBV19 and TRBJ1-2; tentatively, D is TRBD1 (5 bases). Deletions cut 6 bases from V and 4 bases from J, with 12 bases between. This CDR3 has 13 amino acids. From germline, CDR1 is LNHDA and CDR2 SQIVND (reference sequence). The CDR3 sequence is CASSPAGGYGYTF. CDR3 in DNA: TGTGCCAGTAGCCCGGCCGGGGGCTATGGCTACACCTTC.

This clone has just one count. CDR3 amino acids: CASSDEGGAVGYTF. CDR3 nucleotide sequence: TGTGCCAGCAGTGATGAAGGGGGGGCGGTCGGCTACACCTTC. The chain is built from TRBV2 and TRBJ1-2; a possible D gene is TRBD1 (6 bases). The CDR3 contains 14 residues. Germline V gives CDR1 SNHLY, CDR2 FYNNEI. V was shortened by 3 bases and J by 8 bases, with 16 bases between the two germline ends. The full variable domain, in which reference TRBV2 and TRBJ1-2 provide the parts outside the CDR3, is EPEVTQTPSHQVTQMGQEVILRCVPISNHLYFYWYRQILGQKVEFLVSFYNNEISEKSEIFDDQFSVERPDGSNFTLKIRSTKLEDSAMYFCASSDEGGAVGYTFGSGTRLTVV.

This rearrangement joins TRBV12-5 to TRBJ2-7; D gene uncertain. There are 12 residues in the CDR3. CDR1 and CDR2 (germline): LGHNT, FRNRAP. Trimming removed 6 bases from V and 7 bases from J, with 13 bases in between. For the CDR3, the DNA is TGTGCTAGTGGGCCCTCGGTTCGGGAGCAGTACTTC. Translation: CASGPSVREQYF.

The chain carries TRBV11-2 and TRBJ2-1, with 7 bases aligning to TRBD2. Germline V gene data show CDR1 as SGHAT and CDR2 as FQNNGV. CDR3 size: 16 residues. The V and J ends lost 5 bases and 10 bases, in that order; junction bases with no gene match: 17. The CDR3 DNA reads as TGTGCCAGCAGCCGCACTTCCGTGGCGCTAGCGGCCGAGCAGTTCTTC. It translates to CASSRTSVALAAEQFF.

For the CDR3, the DNA is TGTGCCAGCAGCTTGGTTGTTCAGGGGGCAGATACGCAGTATTTT. This encodes CASSLVVQGADTQYF. The chain carries TRBV5-5 and TRBJ2-3; TRBD1 aligns across 7 bases. The CDR3 contains 15 residues. Germline loops: CDR1 SGHKS, CDR2 YYEKEE (reference sequence). With V trimmed by 0 bases and J by 4 bases, 5 bases remained unmatched.

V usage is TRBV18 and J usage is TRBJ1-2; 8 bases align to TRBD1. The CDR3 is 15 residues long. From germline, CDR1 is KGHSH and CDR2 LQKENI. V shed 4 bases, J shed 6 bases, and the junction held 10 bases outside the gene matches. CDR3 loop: CASSLLDRERNGYTF. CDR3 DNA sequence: TGTGCCAGCTCACTCCTGGACAGGGAACGGAATGGCTACACCTTC.

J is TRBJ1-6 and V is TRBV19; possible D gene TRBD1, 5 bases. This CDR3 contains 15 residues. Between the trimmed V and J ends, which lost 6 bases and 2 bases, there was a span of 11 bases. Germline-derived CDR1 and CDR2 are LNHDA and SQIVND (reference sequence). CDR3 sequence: CASSPGPTYNSPLHF. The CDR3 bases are TGTGCCAGTAGCCCAGGGCCCACCTATAATTCACCCCTCCACTTT.

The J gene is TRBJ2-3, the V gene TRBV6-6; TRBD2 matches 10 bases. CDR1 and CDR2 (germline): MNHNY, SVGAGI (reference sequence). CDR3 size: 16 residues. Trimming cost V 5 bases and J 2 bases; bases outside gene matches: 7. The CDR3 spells CASSPRLAGFTDTQYF. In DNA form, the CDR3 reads TGTGCCAGCAGTCCCCGACTAGCGGGTTTCACAGATACGCAGTATTTT.

CDR3 residues: CASSEIIAYGEQFF. Written as DNA, the CDR3 is TGTGCCAGCAGTGAAATAATTGCTTACGGTGAGCAGTTCTTC. The V gene is TRBV6-1, the J gene TRBJ2-1; D call uncertain. The V gene's germline CDR1 is MNHNS and CDR2 SASEGT. This CDR3 has 14 residues. Between the trimmed V and J ends, which lost 2 bases and 9 bases, there was a span of 14 bases.